The clone carrying this T cell receptor (beta chain) showed up many times. Its antigen remains unidentified. This sample's TCRbeta library carried unique molecular identifier barcodes. TCRdb re-called the PCR reads through MiXCR, storing one row per CDR3 protein. Among hundreds of thousands of distinct CDR3 sequences listed, over 10% were seen once. The data were taken from a study of T-cell reconstitution after alpha-beta-depleted transplantation in children. Whole-study results and caveats: T-cell counts and diversity at one year following transplant were attributed mainly to newly produced T cells. The study traced high day-60 TCRbeta diversity in some patients to surviving recipient T cells and thymic progenitors. Expanded clones from the graft, numbering several hundred, reportedly supplied alpha-beta T cells about two months after transplant.

Looked up from germline, CDR1 is MDHEN and CDR2 is SYDVKM. The CDR3 is 10 residues long. This sequence originates from a male patient younger than 18 who had a stem cell transplant for acute myeloid leukemia, so the T cells may come from the graft donor. Material: PBMCs, mostly from graft donor cells, obtained 360 days after TCRalphabeta/CD19-depleted stem cell transplant. The genes are TRBV28 and TRBJ1-2; D is unclear. CDR3 amino acids: CAIGLYGYTF. Here the CDR3 DNA reads TGTGCGATCGGGCTCTATGGCTACACCTTC.